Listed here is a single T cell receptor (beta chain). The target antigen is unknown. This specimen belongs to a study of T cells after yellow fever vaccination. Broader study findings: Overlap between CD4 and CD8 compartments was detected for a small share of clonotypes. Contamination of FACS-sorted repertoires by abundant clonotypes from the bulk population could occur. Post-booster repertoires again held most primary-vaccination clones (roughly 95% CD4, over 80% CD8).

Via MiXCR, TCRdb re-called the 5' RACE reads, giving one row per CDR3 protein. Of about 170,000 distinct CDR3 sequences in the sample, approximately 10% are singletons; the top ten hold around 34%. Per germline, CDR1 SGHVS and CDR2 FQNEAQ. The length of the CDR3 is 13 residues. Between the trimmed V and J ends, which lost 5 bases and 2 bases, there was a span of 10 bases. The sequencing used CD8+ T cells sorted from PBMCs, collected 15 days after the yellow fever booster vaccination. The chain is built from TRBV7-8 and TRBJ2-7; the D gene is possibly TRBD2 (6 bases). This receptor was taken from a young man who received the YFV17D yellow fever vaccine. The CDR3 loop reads CASSLERAYEQYV. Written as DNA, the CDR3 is TGTGCCAGCAGCCTAGAGCGGGCCTACGAGCAGTACGTC.